These 26 T cell receptor beta chains were sequenced from one sample in a study of stem cell transplantation in POMP-related autoinflammatory disease. Sequenced by immunoSEQ multiplex PCR; TCRdb stores in-frame clones only, minus some. The sample holds approximately 65,000 clones; approximately 90% are singletons and the top ten take 0.5% to 0.75%. The sequenced sample was CD4+ T cells from PBMCs, obtained after stem cell transplantation. These receptors were obtained from a human patient with POMP-related autoinflammation and immune dysregulation (PRAID). Some T cells may be graft donor cells.

V and J are TRBV5-1 and TRBJ2-1; the match to TRBD2 covers 12 bases. The V gene end was trimmed by 2 bases and the J gene end by 7 bases; junction bases not matched to a gene: 7. This CDR3 region has 16 residues. Germline V CDR1 and CDR2: SGHRS, YFSETQ. CDR3 in DNA: TGCGCCAGCAGCTTCCTAGCGGGAGGGCCTCGAAATGAGCAGTTCTTC. Amino acid sequence: CASSFLAGGPRNEQFF.

A word on this clone: Distinct nucleotide sequences in the sample also encode this CDR3. The chain combines TRBV24-1 with TRBJ2-5; D gene ambiguous. The CDR3 is 11 amino acids. V was trimmed by 7 bases and J by 5 bases, leaving 7 bases between them. Germline V gene lookup returns CDR1 KGHDR and CDR2 SFDVKD. The CDR3 region is CATRYGETQYF. The CDR3 DNA reads TGTGCCACCAGGTATGGGGAGACCCAGTACTTC.

The chain carries TRBV6-5 and TRBJ2-6, with a possible D match to TRBD1 (5 bases). CDR3 length: 14 amino acids. Per the germline V gene, CDR1 is MNHEY and CDR2 is SVGAGI. The V end lost 7 bases, the J end lost 1 base, and 8 bases lay between the germline ends. The chain's CDR3 is CASTRVSGANVLTF. In DNA, the CDR3 is TGTGCCAGCACCAGGGTTTCTGGGGCCAACGTCCTGACTTTC.

The rearrangement links TRBV19 to TRBJ1-1; D remains ambiguous. The CDR3 length is 13 residues. Deletions cut 6 bases from V and 3 bases from J, with 11 bases between. Germline V gene sequence: CDR1 LNHDA, CDR2 SQIVND (reference sequence). CDR3 in DNA: TGTGCCAGTAGAACGAGGGTTGACACTGAAGCTTTCTTT. This gives the protein CASRTRVDTEAFF. Drawing the rest from reference TRBV19 and TRBJ1-1, the complete variable domain is DGGITQSPKYLFRKEGQNVTLSCEQNLNHDAMYWYRQDPGQGLRLIYYSQIVNDFQKGDIAEGYSVSREKKESFPLTVTSAQKNPTAFYLCASRTRVDTEAFFGQGTRLTVV.

This chain joins TRBV19 and TRBJ1-5, with D possibly being TRBD1 (5 bases). This CDR3 spans 13 amino acids. CDR1 is LNHDA, CDR2 SQIVND, per germline (reference sequence). The germline V and J ends were trimmed by 6 bases and 4 bases, with 10 bases remaining between them. For the CDR3, the DNA is TGTGCCAGTAGCCCTCAGGGAAATCAGCCCCAGCATTTT. Translation gives CASSPQGNQPQHF. The full variable domain, with the rest looked up from reference TRBV19 and TRBJ1-5, is DGGITQSPKYLFRKEGQNVTLSCEQNLNHDAMYWYRQDPGQGLRLIYYSQIVNDFQKGDIAEGYSVSREKKESFPLTVTSAQKNPTAFYLCASSPQGNQPQHFGDGTRLSIL.

This clone has more than one count but fewer than ten. The chain links TRBV3-1 (or the pseudogene TRBV3-2) to TRBJ1-4; maybe TRBD1 (5 bases). The CDR3 has 13 residues. The V and J ends lost 4 bases and 8 bases respectively, with 11 bases between them. Germline V lookup: CDR1 LGHDT, CDR2 YNNKEL (reference sequence). The CDR3 DNA follows: TGTGCCAGCAGCCGGGGACCCAAGGAAAAACTGTTTTTT. It specifies CASSRGPKEKLFF.

The chain employs TRBV5-7 and TRBJ2-7; 8 bases line up with TRBD1. TRBV5-7 is designated an ORF whose function remains uncertain. V lost 4 bases to trimming and J lost 7 bases; unmatched junction nucleotides: 19. The CDR3 spans 17 residues. The CDR3 sequence: CASSQRQGCFVGHEQYV. CDR3 sequence (DNA): TGTGCCAGCAGCCAAAGACAGGGGTGCTTTGTCGGTCATGAGCAGTACGTC.

The chain joins TRBV28 to TRBJ2-7; 10 bases agree with TRBD2. The CDR3 length is 14 residues. Germline CDR1 is MDHEN and CDR2 is SYDVKM. Losses at the gene ends were 6 bases for V and 4 bases for J; bases not matched to a gene: 6. This CDR3 reads CASSSLAGVYEQYF. The CDR3 DNA is TGTGCCAGCAGCTCCCTAGCGGGAGTATACGAGCAGTACTTC.

The gene calls are TRBV24-1 and TRBJ2-3, with 9 bases lining up with TRBD1. In germline, CDR1 is KGHDR, CDR2 SFDVKD. V lost 2 bases to trimming and J lost 2 bases; unmatched junction nucleotides: 4. The CDR3 is 16 amino acids. DNA of the CDR3: TGTGCCACCAGTGATTACCGGGACAGGGACACAGATACGCAGTATTTT. It translates to CATSDYRDRDTDTQYF.

The chain is built from TRBV2 and TRBJ2-3, with D perhaps given as TRBD1 or TRBD2 (6 bases each). The CDR3 consists of 13 residues. V was pared by 4 bases and J by 2 bases, with 7 bases between. Per germline, CDR1 SNHLY and CDR2 FYNNEI. The CDR3 here is CASSGGATDTQYF. In nucleotides, the CDR3 is TGTGCCAGCAGTGGGGGGGCCACAGATACGCAGTATTTT.

V and J are TRBV19 and TRBJ2-1; 7 bases are a match to TRBD2. This CDR3 has 11 residues. V was pared by 6 bases and J by 15 bases, with 8 bases of the junction left unmatched. CDR1 and CDR2 (germline): LNHDA, SQIVND (reference sequence). The CDR3 DNA sequence: TGTGCCAGTAGGGGAGGGGAGCGTAGGTTCTTC. Protein: CASRGGERRFF.

This chain connects TRBV7-2 to TRBJ2-1; D is undetermined. The V end was cut by 3 bases, the J end by 4 bases, with 4 bases between. Germline CDR1 and CDR2: SGHTA and FQGNSA. This CDR3 comprises 12 residues. The CDR3 sequence is CASSLGYNEQFF. DNA for the CDR3: TGTGCCAGCAGCTTGGGTTACAATGAGCAGTTCTTC.

The V call is TRBV2, the J call TRBJ2-3; D remains unclear. Germline CDR1 reads SNHLY; CDR2 reads FYNNEI. CDR3 length: 11 amino acids. V gave up 3 bases and J gave up 7 bases, with 5 bases separating them. CDR3 amino acids: CASSEYNTQYF. For the CDR3, the DNA is TGTGCCAGCAGTGAGTATAATACGCAGTATTTT.

The chain combines TRBV6-5 with TRBJ2-7; D possibly corresponds to TRBD1 (6 bases). CDR1 is MNHEY and CDR2 is SVGAGI in the germline V gene. V lost 6 bases, J lost 3 bases, and 15 bases lay in between. The length of the CDR3 is 14 residues. In DNA, the CDR3 is TGTGCCAGCAGGAGGTCAGGGGTGTTCTACGAGCAGTACGTC. It specifies CASRRSGVFYEQYV.

The chain employs TRBV4-2 and TRBJ1-5; no clear D gene. The CDR3 consists of 16 residues. V shed 4 bases and J shed 3 bases, with 16 bases lying between them. Germline V gives CDR1 LGHNA, CDR2 YNFKEQ. The CDR3 region has the DNA TGTGCCAGCAGCCGGTACCAAGCCGAGGACAATCAGCCCCAGCATTTT. Translating gives CASSRYQAEDNQPQHF.

The chain carries TRBV19 and TRBJ1-6; 8 nucleotides match TRBD1. J was trimmed by 7 bases and V by 5 bases; bases with no gene match: 7. This CDR3 region has 15 residues. Germline CDR1 and CDR2: LNHDA and SQIVND (reference sequence). CDR3 DNA sequence: TGTGCCAGTAGTTCCGCGGACAGGGTGAATTCACCCCTCCACTTT. Amino acid sequence: CASSSADRVNSPLHF.

V is TRBV5-1 and J is TRBJ2-5; 11 nucleotides match TRBD2. This CDR3 has 16 amino acids. Trimming took 4 bases from V and 5 from J; bases not matched to a gene: 10. Germline CDR1 reads SGHRS; CDR2 reads YFSETQ. CDR3 in DNA: TGCGCCAGCAGCCCCCTGACTAGCGGGGTTGGGGAGACCCAGTACTTC. Residues: CASSPLTSGVGETQYF. Drawing the rest from reference TRBV5-1 and TRBJ2-5, the complete variable domain is KAGVTQTPRYLIKTRGQQVTLSCSPISGHRSVSWYQQTPGQGLQFLFEYFSETQRNKGNFPGRFSGRQFSNSRSEMNVSTLELGDSALYLCASSPLTSGVGETQYFGPGTRLLVL.

This clone came up once. The chain joins TRBV6-5 to TRBJ2-5, with D uncertain. Looked up from germline, CDR1 is MNHEY and CDR2 is SVGAGI. V lost 6 bases and J 0 bases, leaving 8 bases between the germline ends. This CDR3 region has 13 residues. CDR3 bases: TGTGCCAGCAGAACCCGGTACCAAGAGACCCAGTACTTC. It translates to CASRTRYQETQYF.

DNA for the CDR3: TGTGCCAGCAGTTACGAGAGTTGGACCGGGGAGCTGTTTTTT. It specifies CASSYESWTGELFF. The chain couples TRBV6-2 or TRBV6-3 to TRBJ2-2; D call uncertain. V shed 2 bases and J shed 5 bases, with 9 bases lying between them. CDR1 MNHEY and CDR2 SVGEGT come from the germline V gene. The CDR3 totals 14 residues.

The chain joins TRBV20-1 to TRBJ2-7, with a weak D call TRBD1 (6 bases). Germline lookup yields CDR1 DFQATT and CDR2 SNEGSKA (reference sequence). The CDR3 is 11 residues long. CDR3: CRPGAPNEQYF. CDR3 bases: TGCAGACCAGGGGCCCCCAACGAGCAGTACTTC.

This clone was observed a few times. The CDR3 region is CASSEGGQSLYEQYF. CDR3 coding DNA: TGTGCCAGCAGTGAAGGGGGACAGTCCCTCTACGAGCAGTACTTC. The chain combines TRBV6-1 with TRBJ2-7; 7 bases line up with TRBD1. V gave up 1 base and J gave up 3 bases; unmatched junction bases: 6. CDR3 length equals 15 residues. CDR1 and CDR2 from the germline V gene are MNHNS and SASEGT.

The chain links TRBV6-5 to TRBJ2-4; D perhaps matches TRBD1 (6 bases). This CDR3 comprises 15 residues. V was pared by 10 bases and J by 0 bases, with 16 bases between. CDR1 and CDR2 (germline): MNHEY, SVGAGI. DNA for the CDR3: TGTGCCACCGTGCCACCACAGGGAGCCAAAAACATTCAGTACTTC. Amino acid sequence: CATVPPQGAKNIQYF.

This chain joins TRBV4-1 and TRBJ1-4, with D perhaps matching TRBD1 (5 bases). V shed 4 bases and J shed 3 bases, with 15 bases lying between them. Germline V gene data show CDR1 as MGHRA and CDR2 as YSYEKL. This CDR3 comprises 16 residues. The CDR3 sequence: CASSPARTSSNEKLFF. CDR3 DNA sequence: TGCGCCAGCAGCCCCGCCAGGACATCCTCTAATGAAAAACTGTTTTTT.

The chain employs TRBV30 and TRBJ1-2, with D perhaps matching TRBD1 (5 bases). This CDR3 is 13 amino acids long. V lost 2 bases to trimming and J lost 5 bases, with 12 bases between them. Germline V lookup: CDR1 GTSNPN, CDR2 SVGIG (reference sequence). The CDR3 spells CAWSRGAEYGYTF. CDR3 nucleotides: TGTGCCTGGAGTAGAGGGGCTGAATATGGCTACACCTTC.

The genes are TRBV27 and TRBJ2-3; the match to TRBD2 covers 11 bases. The CDR3 totals 15 residues. Looked up from germline, CDR1 is MNHEY and CDR2 is SMNVEV (reference sequence). J lost 3 bases, V lost 5 bases, and 4 bases had no gene match. This CDR3 is CASSILAGATDTQYF. The CDR3 DNA reads TGTGCCAGCAGTATACTAGCGGGAGCGACAGATACGCAGTATTTT.

The V and J genes are TRBV29-1 and TRBJ2-7; 12 bases line up with TRBD1. The CDR3 consists of 14 residues. The germline gives CDR1 SQVTM, CDR2 ANQGSEA. The junction had 6 bases not matched to a gene; V was cut back by 5 bases and J by 4 bases. CDR3 DNA sequence: TGCAGCGTTTTTGGGACAGGGGGCTGGTACGAGCAGTACTTC. This sequence encodes CSVFGTGGWYEQYF.